The 7 T cell receptor beta chains below were found in one sample sequenced in a study of identical twins. In TCRdb, the 5' RACE reads were re-called with MiXCR into one record per CDR3 protein. The table includes under 900,000 distinct CDR3 sequences, about 12% detected once. In addition, the sample was reused for a study of yellow fever vaccine responses in identical twins.

Material for sequencing was PBMCs. These receptors all come from a woman younger than 35 in good health.

This clonotype has ten or more counts. The rearrangement joins TRBV12-3 or TRBV12-4 to TRBJ2-5; D perhaps matches TRBD1 (5 bases). Trimming pared 5 bases from V and 5 bases from J, leaving 18 bases between. The length of the CDR3 is 15 residues. The chain's CDR3 is CASSRKLQGLETQYF. The CDR3 DNA reads as TGTGCCAGCAGTCGAAAACTCCAGGGTTTGGAGACCCAGTACTTC.

The chain is built from TRBV2 and TRBJ2-1; 8 bases are a match to TRBD2. The V gene's germline CDR1 is SNHLY and CDR2 FYNNEI. The CDR3 covers 14 residues. Trimming took 4 bases from V and 8 from J; bases not matched to a gene: 7. CDR3 amino acids: CASSAGGLGYEQFF. CDR3 nucleotide sequence: TGTGCCAGCAGTGCGGGGGGGCTCGGTTATGAGCAGTTCTTC. Filled out from reference TRBV2 and TRBJ2-1, the complete variable domain reads EPEVTQTPSHQVTQMGQEVILRCVPISNHLYFYWYRQILGQKVEFLVSFYNNEISEKSEIFDDQFSVERPDGSNFTLKIRSTKLEDSAMYFCASSAGGLGYEQFFGPGTRLTVL.

Ten or more counts support this clonotype. V gene TRBV3-1 combines with J gene TRBJ2-2; no clear D. The CDR3 has 15 amino acids. The V end was cut by 1 base, the J end by 5 bases, with 11 bases between. Germline-derived CDR1 and CDR2 are LGHDT and YNNKEL (reference sequence). The CDR3 sequence is CASSQGFSVTGELFF. CDR3 in DNA: TGTGCCAGCAGCCAAGGCTTTTCCGTTACCGGGGAGCTGTTTTTT.

The genes are TRBV9 and TRBJ2-7, with 8 bases matching TRBD2. CDR3 length equals 14 residues. Germline CDR1 reads SGDLS; CDR2 reads YYNGEE. Trimming cost V 2 bases and J 3 bases; bases outside gene matches: 4. The CDR3 DNA reads as TGTGCCAGCAGCGTGTCTAGCGGGCACTACGAGCAGTACTTC. This encodes CASSVSSGHYEQYF.

This clonotype was seen many times. The V and J genes are TRBV11-2 and TRBJ2-2; 10 bases map to TRBD2. J lost 4 bases, V lost 5 bases, and 4 bases had no gene match. Germline CDR1 SGHAT, CDR2 FQNNGV. This CDR3 is built from 15 residues. Written as DNA, the CDR3 is TGTGCCAGCAGCACCGCTAGCGGGGGCACCGGGGAGCTGTTTTTT. This gives the protein CASSTASGGTGELFF. Combining the CDR3 with reference TRBV11-2 and TRBJ2-2 gives the whole variable domain EAGVAQSPRYKIIEKRQSVAFWCNPISGHATLYWYQQILGQGPKLLIQFQNNGVVDDSQLPKDRFSAERLKGVDSTLKIQPAKLEDSAVYLCASSTASGGTGELFFGEGSRLTVL.

This clonotype showed up just a few times. V gene TRBV3-1 combines with J gene TRBJ2-1, with 7 bases that match TRBD1. This CDR3 spans 15 amino acids. Germline V CDR1 and CDR2: LGHDT, YNNKEL (reference sequence). V was pared by 4 bases and J by 2 bases, with 5 bases of the junction left unmatched. The CDR3 sequence: CASSLSRGTYNEQFF. Here the CDR3 DNA reads TGTGCCAGCAGCCTCTCCAGGGGGACCTACAATGAGCAGTTCTTC.

The rearrangement uses TRBV9 and TRBJ2-1; D possibly uses TRBD1 or TRBD2 (5 bases each). CDR3 length equals 15 residues. In germline, CDR1 is SGDLS, CDR2 YYNGEE. V lost 0 bases and J 0 bases, leaving 7 bases between the germline ends. The CDR3 DNA sequence: TGTGCCAGCAGCGTAGGGGGGACCTCCTACAATGAGCAGTTCTTC. Its translation is CASSVGGTSYNEQFF.